The clone carrying this T cell receptor (beta chain) showed up just a few times. Its antigen is still unknown. Other nucleotide sequences in the sample specify the same CDR3. These data belong to a study of identifying expanded T cells in peripheral blood. General study results and limits: Technical replicates showed 0.9 to 1.5 changed clones; approximately 2 weeks 15 to 20; four weeks 19. Variance in clone template counts between approximately 2-week samples significantly increased with total template count across all healthy donors.

Germline CDR1 and CDR2: KGHSH and LQKENI. The CDR3 runs to 14 residues. V was cut by 3 bases and J by 4 bases, with 12 bases left in between. The method was immunoSEQ multiplex PCR; TCRdb's version includes in-frame clones alone and lacks a portion of them. The repertoire holds 80,000 or so clones, with roughly 86% as singletons. Collection occurred without any documented infections or immune events in donors. Source material: blood. This TCR derives from a person aged 18-70 years in good health. The rearrangement joins TRBV18 to TRBJ1-1; tentative D call: TRBD1 (5 bases). As DNA, the CDR3 is TGTGCCAGCTCACCTACAGGAGGCGGCACTGAAGCTTTCTTT. Amino acids: CASSPTGGGTEAFF.